Shown below are 32 T cell receptor beta chains from a single sample sequenced in a study of blood T cell repertoires in COVID-19. The method was immunoSEQ multiplex PCR; TCRdb's version includes in-frame clones alone and lacks a portion of them. The sample has about 300,000 clones; 85% to 90% are singletons. The sample was PBMCs or T cells enriched from blood (not recorded which). All receptors come from a young man who had recovered from COVID-19.

The V call is TRBV14, the J call TRBJ2-5; TRBD1 matches 7 bases. V gave up 4 bases and J gave up 1 base; unmatched junction bases: 6. The CDR3 length is 15 residues. The V gene's germline CDR1 is SGHDN and CDR2 FVKESK. The CDR3 loop reads CASSPLTGAQETQYF. CDR3 nucleotide sequence: TGTGCCAGCAGCCCTTTAACAGGGGCCCAAGAGACCCAGTACTTC.

This clone showed up just a few times. The rearrangement links TRBV5-6 to TRBJ2-7; D might be TRBD1 (6 bases). CDR1 is SGHDT, CDR2 YYEEEE, per germline. V lost 0 bases and J 2 bases, leaving 9 bases between the germline ends. This CDR3 is 14 amino acids long. This chain's CDR3 is CASSLDGGAYEQYF. The CDR3 nucleotides read TGTGCCAGCAGCTTGGATGGGGGCGCCTACGAGCAGTACTTC.

The V gene is TRBV3-1 (or the pseudogene TRBV3-2), the J gene TRBJ1-6, with D maybe TRBD1 (6 bases). CDR3 size: 14 residues. Germline-derived CDR1 and CDR2 are LGHDT and YNNKEL (reference sequence). V lost 8 bases and J 7 bases, leaving 15 bases between the germline ends. CDR3 sequence reads: CASSRTDANSPLHF. The DNA for the CDR3 is TGTGCCAGCTCCCGGACAGACGCCAATTCACCCCTCCACTTT.

The V call is TRBV19, the J call TRBJ1-1; D perhaps matches TRBD1 (6 bases). The CDR3 extends over 14 amino acids. The V gene lost 5 bases and the J gene lost 1 base, with 11 bases spanning the gap. Germline CDR1 LNHDA, CDR2 SQIVND (reference sequence). CDR3 sequence: CASSLRDTNTEAFF. CDR3 DNA: TGTGCCAGTAGTCTCCGGGACACGAACACTGAAGCTTTCTTT.

This clone has ten or more counts. The chain has TRBV18 and TRBJ1-2, with D perhaps TRBD1 (5 bases). The CDR3 runs 14 residues. V lost 4 bases to trimming and J lost 5 bases, with 14 bases between them. The germline gives CDR1 KGHSH, CDR2 LQKENI. CDR3 coding DNA: TGTGCCAGCTCACTAGACCCCCAGGGATATGGCTACACCTTC. Its protein is CASSLDPQGYGYTF.

This rearrangement joins TRBV7-9 to TRBJ2-1, with a weak D call TRBD2 (5 bases). The length of the CDR3 is 16 residues. Germline CDR1 and CDR2: SEHNR and FQNEAQ (reference sequence). V lost 3 bases and J lost 5, with 17 bases in between. CDR3 residues: CASSLWLADYNNEQFF. The CDR3 DNA reads TGTGCCAGCAGCTTGTGGCTGGCAGACTACAACAATGAGCAGTTCTTC.

The chain recombines TRBV20-1 with TRBJ2-7; perhaps TRBD2 as D (7 bases). CDR1 DFQATT and CDR2 SNEGSKA come from the germline V gene (reference sequence). Trimming took off 5 bases at V and 4 bases at J, with 15 bases between the two ends. CDR3 length: 13 amino acids. The CDR3 protein is CSAGGGGRYEQYF. The DNA of the CDR3 is TGCAGTGCTGGTGGGGGGGGGCGGTACGAGCAGTACTTC.

By sample share, this clone is medium-sized (0.01 to 0.1%). The V and J genes are TRBV13 and TRBJ2-2, with D hard to call. There are 15 residues in the CDR3. The germline V gene has CDR1 PRHDT and CDR2 FYEKMQ (reference sequence). The ends were cut back, 0 bases at V and 2 bases at J, with 7 bases in the middle. DNA of the CDR3: TGTGCCAGCAGCTTAGGGGTACTCAACACCGGGGAGCTGTTTTTT. Amino acids: CASSLGVLNTGELFF.

This clone came up a few times. V is TRBV19 and J is TRBJ2-3; 10 nucleotides line up with TRBD1. Looked up from germline, CDR1 is LNHDA and CDR2 is SQIVND (reference sequence). V was clipped by 5 bases and J by 2 bases; unmatched bases: 7. The CDR3 spans 16 residues. The CDR3 region has the DNA TGTGCCAGTAGTCTCAGGACAGGGGGAACCACAGATACGCAGTATTTT. Its protein is CASSLRTGGTTDTQYF.

The chain employs TRBV5-1 and TRBJ1-2, with 8 positions matching TRBD1. V was clipped by 7 bases and J by 6 bases; unmatched bases: 5. Looked up from germline, CDR1 is SGHRS and CDR2 is YFSETQ. The CDR3 spans 12 residues. The CDR3 region is CASADREDGYTF. The CDR3 nucleotides are TGCGCCAGCGCGGACAGGGAGGATGGCTACACCTTC.

V gene TRBV5-1 combines with J gene TRBJ2-3; 9 bases align to TRBD1. The V gene end was trimmed by 4 bases and the J gene end by 4 bases; junction bases not matched to a gene: 4. This CDR3 contains 14 residues. Germline loops: CDR1 SGHRS, CDR2 YFSETQ. CDR3 protein: CASSAGTGSDTQYF. CDR3 coding DNA: TGCGCCAGCAGCGCGGGGACAGGGTCAGATACGCAGTATTTT. Together with reference TRBV5-1 and TRBJ2-3, the CDR3 gives the full variable domain: KAGVTQTPRYLIKTRGQQVTLSCSPISGHRSVSWYQQTPGQGLQFLFEYFSETQRNKGNFPGRFSGRQFSNSRSEMNVSTLELGDSALYLCASSAGTGSDTQYFGPGTRLTVL.

This clone was observed a handful of times. The chain joins TRBV7-2 to TRBJ2-7, with TRBD2 matching over 7 bases. V lost 5 bases and J lost 1; bases outside the gene matches: 8. Germline assignment: CDR1 SGHTA and CDR2 FQGNSA. This CDR3 is built from 15 residues. This CDR3 is CASSRLGGESYEQYF. CDR3 bases: TGTGCCAGCAGCCGCCTTGGGGGGGAGTCCTACGAGCAGTACTTC.

This clone appeared a single time. The chain employs TRBV28 and TRBJ2-3, with 8 bases that match TRBD1. CDR1 and CDR2 (germline): MDHEN, SYDVKM. The ends lost 3 bases at V and 1 base at J; junction bases unmatched: 3. This CDR3 has 15 residues. The CDR3, as DNA: TGTGCCAGCAGTTTTCAGGGGGCCGGCACAGATACGCAGTATTTT. Translation: CASSFQGAGTDTQYF.

This clone has only one observation. The chain links TRBV7-9 to TRBJ1-4; 8 bases fit TRBD1. Losses at the gene ends were 8 bases for V and 2 bases for J; bases not matched to a gene: 10. Germline CDR1 reads SEHNR; CDR2 reads FQNEAQ (reference sequence). The CDR3 covers 16 residues. As DNA, the CDR3 is TGTGCCAGCTCCGGGCAGGGGGCACGGACTAATGAAAAACTGTTTTTT. Its protein is CASSGQGARTNEKLFF. Looking up the rest from reference TRBV7-9 and TRBJ1-4 gives the full variable domain: DTGVSQNPRHKITKRGQNVTFRCDPISEHNRLYWYRQTLGQGPEFLTYFQNEAQLEKSRLLSDRFSAERPKGSFSTLEIQRTEQGDSAMYLCASSGQGARTNEKLFFGSGTQLSVL.

There are a few counts of this clone. The genes are TRBV24-1 and TRBJ2-1; TRBD1 matches at 7 bases. This CDR3 comprises 16 residues. V lost 0 bases and J lost 0; bases outside the gene matches: 1. Germline CDR1 reads KGHDR; CDR2 reads SFDVKD. For the CDR3, the DNA is TGTGCCACCAGTGATTTGCAGGGGGACTCCTACAATGAGCAGTTCTTC. Residues: CATSDLQGDSYNEQFF.

In its sample, this clone was seen a few times. This sequence joins TRBV24-1 and TRBJ1-5; D uncertain. The germline CDR1 and CDR2 sequences are KGHDR and SFDVKD. The germline V and J ends were trimmed by 1 base and 4 bases, with 7 bases remaining between them. The CDR3 spans 14 residues. The CDR3 DNA reads as TGTGCCACCAGTGATTTAGGGAGGAATCAGCCCCAGCATTTT. Translating it yields CATSDLGRNQPQHF.

V gene TRBV6-5 combines with J gene TRBJ1-1, with D maybe TRBD1 (6 bases). Germline CDR1 MNHEY, CDR2 SVGAGI. The CDR3 consists of 13 residues. With 4 bases removed from V and 6 bases from J, the gap between germline ends came to 12 bases. CDR3 DNA: TGTGCCAGCAGTTTATACCGACAGGCTGAAGCTTTCTTT. Its translation is CASSLYRQAEAFF.

This chain uses TRBV3-1 (or the pseudogene TRBV3-2) with TRBJ1-2; perhaps TRBD1 as D (5 bases). The germline V gene encodes CDR1 LGHDT and CDR2 YNNKEL (reference sequence). This CDR3 is 15 amino acids long. V lost 1 base, J lost 4 bases, and 13 bases lay in between. The CDR3 spells CASSQALGLSYGYTF. In nucleotides, the CDR3 is TGTGCCAGCAGCCAAGCATTGGGACTTAGCTATGGCTACACCTTC.

The V and J genes are TRBV4-1 and TRBJ1-2, with 7 bases that match TRBD1. Germline CDR1 is MGHRA and CDR2 is YSYEKL. CDR3 length: 15 residues. V was pared by 1 base and J by 7 bases, with 9 bases of the junction left unmatched. CDR3 in amino acids: CASSQGQGMRGGYTF. The CDR3 bases are TGCGCCAGCAGCCAAGGACAGGGTATGCGAGGTGGCTACACCTTC.

The V gene is TRBV27, the J gene TRBJ1-1, with 10 bases fitting TRBD1. The germline V gene has CDR1 MNHEY and CDR2 SMNVEV (reference sequence). The CDR3 has 15 amino acids. V lost 6 bases to trimming and J lost 4 bases; unmatched junction nucleotides: 8. The CDR3 nucleotides are TGTGCCAGCAGGGGGGTGGGACAGGGGTTCACTGAAGCTTTCTTT. It specifies CASRGVGQGFTEAFF.

V is TRBV4-1 and J is TRBJ1-3; D is unclear. There are 13 residues in the CDR3. The germline CDR1 and CDR2 sequences are MGHRA and YSYEKL. Trimming cost V 8 bases and J 0 bases, with 8 bases left between them. The CDR3, as DNA: TGCGCCAGCGCGCTGTCCTCTGGAAACACCATATATTTT. Translated, it gives CASALSSGNTIYF.

This clone was recorded once. The V call is TRBV3-1 (or the pseudogene TRBV3-2), the J call TRBJ1-2, with D perhaps TRBD1 (5 bases). Looked up from germline, CDR1 is LGHDT and CDR2 is YNNKEL (reference sequence). V was cut by 2 bases and J by 7 bases, with 11 bases left in between. CDR3 length equals 13 residues. The CDR3 sequence: CASSQTGVAGYTF. The CDR3 nucleotides are TGTGCCAGCAGCCAAACAGGAGTAGCTGGCTACACCTTC.

This sequence joins TRBV9 and TRBJ2-1; weak D call: TRBD2 (6 bases). V was cut by 3 bases and J by 3 bases, with 10 bases left in between. The CDR3 is 14 residues long. Germline V lookup: CDR1 SGDLS, CDR2 YYNGEE. CDR3 sequence: CASSEGTDYNEQFF. The DNA for the CDR3 is TGTGCCAGCAGCGAGGGGACTGACTACAATGAGCAGTTCTTC.

V gene TRBV27 combines with J gene TRBJ1-5; possible D gene TRBD1, 5 bases. The V end was cut by 3 bases, the J end by 0 bases, with 21 bases between. The V gene's germline CDR1 is MNHEY and CDR2 SMNVEV (reference sequence). The CDR3 is 19 residues long. The DNA of the CDR3 is TGTGCCAGCAGTTTTAGGGCGGGGCAGGTTAGGGGTAGCAATCAGCCCCAGCATTTT. It encodes CASSFRAGQVRGSNQPQHF.

V usage is TRBV5-4 and J usage is TRBJ2-2; 11 bases agree with TRBD2. This CDR3 has 17 residues. Unmatched junction bases numbered 5, after V lost 4 bases and J lost 0 bases. Germline loops: CDR1 SGHNT, CDR2 YYREEE (reference sequence). CDR3 coding DNA: TGTGCCAGCAGCGACGGGACTAGCGGAACGAACACCGGGGAGCTGTTTTTT. It yields the protein CASSDGTSGTNTGELFF.

The rearrangement joins TRBV9 to TRBJ1-1; D perhaps matches TRBD1 (6 bases). The germline gives CDR1 SGDLS, CDR2 YYNGEE. The CDR3 is 14 amino acids. Trimming cost V 0 bases and J 2 bases, with 8 bases left between them. CDR3 amino acids: CASSVAGGNTEAFF. The CDR3 DNA is TGTGCCAGCAGCGTAGCTGGGGGCAACACTGAAGCTTTCTTT.

This clone occurred once. The rearrangement links TRBV15 to TRBJ2-1; weak D call: TRBD2 (6 bases). The CDR3 loop spans 13 amino acids. V lost 5 bases to trimming and J lost 3 bases, with 8 bases between them. CDR1 and CDR2 (germline): LNHNV, YYDKDF (reference sequence). CDR3: CATSRGDYNEQFF. CDR3 coding DNA: TGTGCCACCAGCCGCGGGGACTACAATGAGCAGTTCTTC. Based on the CDR3 plus reference TRBV15 and TRBJ2-1, the full variable domain is DAMVIQNPRYQVTQFGKPVTLSCSQTLNHNVMYWYQQKSSQAPKLLFHYYDKDFNNEADTPDNFQSRRPNTSFCFLDIRSPGLGDTAMYLCATSRGDYNEQFFGPGTRLTVL.

The chain joins TRBV5-1 to TRBJ2-3; TRBD2 matches 7 bases. The CDR3 is made up of 16 amino acids. J gave up 0 bases and V 2 bases, and 6 bases lay outside the gene matches. Germline CDR1 is SGHRS and CDR2 is YFSETQ. CDR3 in DNA: TGCGCCAGCAGCTTAAGTAGGCGGGGGAGCACAGATACGCAGTATTTT. This codes for CASSLSRRGSTDTQYF.

The genes are TRBV29-1 and TRBJ1-2; 8 bases fit TRBD1. V dropped 0 bases and J dropped 4; count of bases not matched to a gene: 1. The CDR3 is 13 amino acids. In germline, CDR1 is SQVTM, CDR2 ANQGSEA. CDR3 loop: CSVEEQGGYGYTF. The CDR3 region has the DNA TGCAGCGTTGAAGAACAGGGGGGCTATGGCTACACCTTC.

The V and J genes are TRBV18 and TRBJ1-1; 7 nucleotides match TRBD1. This CDR3 has 13 amino acids. The germline gives CDR1 KGHSH, CDR2 LQKENI. V was clipped by 5 bases and J by 3 bases; unmatched bases: 3. The DNA for the CDR3 is TGTGCCAGCTCAGCAGGACAGGACACTGAAGCTTTCTTT. It yields the protein CASSAGQDTEAFF.

The CDR3 sequence is CASSLRTGGDQPQHF. CDR3 DNA: TGTGCCAGCAGCCTCCGGACAGGGGGGGATCAGCCCCAGCATTTT. This sequence joins TRBV7-2 and TRBJ1-5; 10 nucleotides match TRBD1. The CDR3 is 15 amino acids. Germline-derived CDR1 and CDR2 are SGHTA and FQGNSA. The V and J ends lost 5 bases and 5 bases, in that order; junction bases with no gene match: 6.

This clone was counted only a few times. The chain joins TRBV24-1 to TRBJ2-7; no reliable D call. V dropped 5 bases and J dropped 0 bases, with 7 bases sitting between them. Germline V gene sequence: CDR1 KGHDR, CDR2 SFDVKD. The CDR3 is made up of 13 amino acids. The CDR3 nucleotides read TGTGCCACCAGTGCCCCTTCCTCCTACGAGCAGTACTTC. Translating it yields CATSAPSSYEQYF.